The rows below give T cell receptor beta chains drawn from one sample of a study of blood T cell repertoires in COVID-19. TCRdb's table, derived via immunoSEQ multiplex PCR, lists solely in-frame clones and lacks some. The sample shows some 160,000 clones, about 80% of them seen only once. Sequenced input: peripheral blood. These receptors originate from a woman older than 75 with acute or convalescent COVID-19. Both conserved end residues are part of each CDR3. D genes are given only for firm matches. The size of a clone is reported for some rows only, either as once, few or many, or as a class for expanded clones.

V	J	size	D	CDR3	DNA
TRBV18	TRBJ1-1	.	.	CASSPNAGSNTEAFF	TGTGCCAGCTCACCAAACGCGGGGTCGAACACTGAAGCTTTCTTT
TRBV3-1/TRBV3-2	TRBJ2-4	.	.	CASSQRPTDTGNTIKNIQYF	TGTGCCAGCAGCCAAAGACCCACCGACACAGGGAATACCATCAAAAACATTCAGTACTTC
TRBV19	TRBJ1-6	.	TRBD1	CASSIPRQGMTPLHF	TGTGCCAGTAGTATCCCCCGACAGGGGATGACACCCCTCCACTTT
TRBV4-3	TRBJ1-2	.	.	CASSQDRGYGYTF	TGCGCCAGCAGCCAAGATAGGGGGTATGGCTACACCTTC
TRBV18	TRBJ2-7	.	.	CASSSPSEENEQYF	TGTGCCAGCTCCTCCCCATCGGAGGAGAACGAGCAGTACTTC
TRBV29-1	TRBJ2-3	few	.	CSALWGVDTDTQYF	TGCAGCGCTTTGTGGGGGGTCGACACAGATACGCAGTATTTT
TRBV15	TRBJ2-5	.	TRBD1	CATADGTGWGETQYF	TGTGCCACCGCCGATGGGACAGGGTGGGGAGAGACCCAGTACTTC
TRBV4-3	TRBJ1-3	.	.	CASSRRESGNTIYF	TGCGCCAGCAGCCGTCGGGAGTCTGGAAACACCATATATTTT
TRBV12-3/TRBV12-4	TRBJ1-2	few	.	CASSLDRLYGYTF	TGTGCCAGCAGTCTCGACAGACTCTATGGCTACACCTTC
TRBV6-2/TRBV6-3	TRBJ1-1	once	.	CASSLTDTEAFF	TGTGCCAGCAGTTTGACAGACACTGAAGCTTTCTTT